The next 13 T cell receptor beta chains were all read from a single sample in a study of shared clonotypes between healthy human individuals. Generated by immunoSEQ multiplex PCR, the TCRdb table keeps only in-frame clones and is missing some. Among about 2.2 million clones listed, 90% to 95% were seen once. CD45RO-negative, CCR7-positively selected cells formed the naive CD8 fraction, excluding terminally differentiated effector memory CD45RA+ cells. Sequenced material: naive CD8+ T cells from PBMCs. These TCRs come from a man aged 18 to 30 in good health. Some clones in this sample may be carry-over from other donors' samples.

This chain joins TRBV27 and TRBJ2-1; weak D call: TRBD2 (5 bases). Trimming shortened V by 1 base and J by 2 bases, and 9 bases separated the two germline ends. The germline CDR1 and CDR2 sequences are MNHEY and SMNVEV (reference sequence). This CDR3 spans 15 amino acids. In DNA, the CDR3 is TGTGCCAGCAGTTTATTCAGCGGAGCCTACAATGAGCAGTTCTTC. It translates to CASSLFSGAYNEQFF.

This clone showed up just once. The rearrangement links TRBV15 to TRBJ1-5, with D perhaps TRBD1 (6 bases). Germline V gene data show CDR1 as LNHNV and CDR2 as YYDKDF (reference sequence). This CDR3 is 14 amino acids long. V was trimmed by 5 bases and J by 6 bases, leaving 14 bases between them. CDR3 sequence (DNA): TGTGCCACCAGCGGAGGGGGGCGCGCTCAGCCCCAGCATTTT. As protein: CATSGGGRAQPQHF.

This clone has more than one count but fewer than ten. The V call is TRBV29-1, the J call TRBJ1-1; D is ambiguous. V was pared by 4 bases and J by 1 base, with 13 bases between. The V gene's germline CDR1 is SQVTM and CDR2 ANQGSEA. This CDR3 has 14 amino acids. CDR3 nucleotide sequence: TGCAGCGTTGGCTTCGGCAAAACGAACACTGAAGCTTTCTTT. Amino acid sequence: CSVGFGKTNTEAFF.

The chain carries TRBV7-9 and TRBJ2-3; D ambiguous. This CDR3 spans 13 amino acids. CDR1 is SEHNR, CDR2 FQNEAQ, per germline (reference sequence). V gave up 3 bases and J gave up 2 bases, with 6 bases separating them. The CDR3, as DNA: TGTGCCAGCAGCTTCCTCTCCACAGATACGCAGTATTTT. This codes for CASSFLSTDTQYF.

Worth noting for this clone: Other DNA sequences in this specimen translate into the identical CDR3. The CDR3: CASSVGGSTEAFF. The CDR3 region has the DNA TGTGCCAGCAGCGTTGGGGGTAGCACTGAAGCTTTCTTT. The V call is TRBV9, the J call TRBJ1-1; weak D call: TRBD1 (5 bases). This CDR3 spans 13 amino acids. The germline CDR1 and CDR2 sequences are SGDLS and YYNGEE. V was cut by 2 bases and J by 4 bases, with 9 bases left in between.

This chain links TRBV10-3 with TRBJ1-1; 9 nucleotides align to TRBD1. The CDR3 is 15 amino acids. CDR1 ENHRY and CDR2 SYGVKD come from the germline V gene. Germline trimming cut 2 bases from V and 5 bases from J; bases unmatched to any gene: 6. The CDR3 region has the DNA TGTGCCATCAGTGAGGCCGGGACAGGGTCGACTGAAGCTTTCTTT. This codes for CAISEAGTGSTEAFF.

This clone was found once. V and J are TRBV7-9 and TRBJ1-3; D unclear. Germline CDR1 and CDR2: SEHNR and FQNEAQ (reference sequence). Trimming pared 5 bases from V and 4 bases from J, leaving 9 bases between. The CDR3 is 13 residues long. CDR3 coding DNA: TGTGCCAGCAGCGACGGTGTCGGAAACACCATATATTTT. This codes for CASSDGVGNTIYF.

V and J are TRBV27 and TRBJ2-3, with 10 bases lining up with TRBD1. The CDR3 is 17 residues long. Germline-derived CDR1 and CDR2 are MNHEY and SMNVEV (reference sequence). V shed 2 bases and J 2 bases; nucleotides not matched to a gene: 7. The CDR3 nucleotides are TGTGCCAGCAGTTTAGGCGGGACAGGGGCCGACACAGATACGCAGTATTTT. This gives the protein CASSLGGTGADTDTQYF.

This sequence joins TRBV4-1 and TRBJ2-7; D is possibly TRBD2 (7 bases). This CDR3 comprises 15 residues. Germline V gene sequence: CDR1 MGHRA, CDR2 YSYEKL. Trimming removed 7 bases from V and 3 bases from J, with 19 bases in between. The CDR3 DNA follows: TGCGCCAGCATGAGGGGGGAGGGTCTCCACTACGAGCAGTACTTC. Protein: CASMRGEGLHYEQYF.

The chain links TRBV27 to TRBJ2-2; 7 bases are a match to TRBD1. This CDR3 contains 14 residues. J lost 4 bases, V lost 3 bases, and 2 bases had no gene match. The germline V gene has CDR1 MNHEY and CDR2 SMNVEV (reference sequence). The CDR3 coding sequence is TGTGCCAGCAGTTTTGCAGGGGGCACCGGGGAGCTGTTTTTT. Its translation: CASSFAGGTGELFF.

This clone showed up just a few times. The chain couples TRBV30 to TRBJ1-5; 9 bases align to TRBD1. J was trimmed by 8 bases and V by 3 bases; bases with no gene match: 8. The CDR3 is 14 residues long. CDR1 and CDR2 (germline): GTSNPN, SVGIG (reference sequence). For the CDR3, the DNA is TGTGCCTGGAGAGACACAGGGGGCAGGGAGCCCCAGCATTTT. This sequence encodes CAWRDTGGREPQHF.

This chain links TRBV4-1 with TRBJ2-7, with 7 bases lining up with TRBD1. V lost 5 bases and J lost 3; bases outside the gene matches: 7. The CDR3 contains 14 residues. Germline CDR1 reads MGHRA; CDR2 reads YSYEKL. CDR3 bases: TGCGCCAGCAGCTCAGGGGGAGATTTCTACGAGCAGTACTTC. Translating gives CASSSGGDFYEQYF.

CDR3 nucleotide sequence: TGCGCCAGCAGTGAGCCCGGCAAGGGGTACGAGCAGTACTTC. This sequence encodes CASSEPGKGYEQYF. The chain uses TRBV10-2 and TRBJ2-7, with D possibly TRBD1 on 5 matching bases. Trimming removed 2 bases at V and 4 bases at J, with 12 bases between. Per the germline V gene, CDR1 is WSHSY and CDR2 is SAAADI. The CDR3 is 14 residues long.